This is a list of T cell receptor beta chains from one sample in a study of cytomegalovirus exposure and HLA in healthy donors. Assay used: immunoSEQ multiplex PCR; TCRdb lists only in-frame clones, some missing. The table has over 40,000 clones, about three quarters seen once. The sample consisted of PBMCs. The receptor source for this set is a woman aged 40 to 50 in good health and CMV-seropositive. Each CDR3 is given with its conserved first and last residue. D genes are given only for firm matches. A row's size may be missing; if present it is once, few, many or a size class.

j_call v_call clone_size d_call cdr3_nt cdr3_aa
TRBJ2-5 TRBV4-2 few - TGTGCCAGCAGCCAAGAGGGGGCGGGGGCATTTGAGACCCAGTACTTC CASSQEGAGAFETQYF
TRBJ2-5 TRBV15 - - TGTGCCCTCACGGGGAGGGGGGCCCGGGAGACCCAGTACTTC CALTGRGARETQYF
TRBJ1-2 TRBV28 - TRBD1 TGTGCCAGCAGTTTCTGGCAGGGGGCTAACTATGGCTACACCTTC CASSFWQGANYGYTF
TRBJ2-2 TRBV27 - - TGTGCCAGCAAGAGGTCGAACACCGGGGAGCTGTTTTTT CASKRSNTGELFF
TRBJ2-7 TRBV27 - - TGTGCCAGCAGTTTAAGGGGTTACGAGCAGTACTTC CASSLRGYEQYF
TRBJ1-2 TRBV7-2 - - TGTGCCAGCAGCTTAGCGGGGGTGGGGGGTAACTATGGCTACACCTTC CASSLAGVGGNYGYTF
TRBJ1-1 TRBV27 - TRBD1 TGTGCCACTTCGAGGACAGGGATCGCTGAAGCTTTCTTT CATSRTGIAEAFF
TRBJ2-5 TRBV5-4 - - TGTGCCAGCAGCTTGGCCAGGGCCTCCCAAGAGACCCAGTACTTC CASSLARASQETQYF
TRBJ1-2 TRBV28 - TRBD1 TGTGCCAGCAGTTTCTCGGGACAGACTCCCTATGGCTACACCTTC CASSFSGQTPYGYTF
TRBJ2-7 TRBV19 - - TGTGCCAGTAGTATAGATCACAGTATTGGCGAGCAGTACTTC CASSIDHSIGEQYF
TRBJ2-2 TRBV5-4 few TRBD1 TGTGCCAGCATCCAGGGCGGGACAGGGAACACCGGGGAGCTGTTTTTT CASIQGGTGNTGELFF
TRBJ1-1 TRBV9 - - TGTGCCAGCAGCCCAGAGCCGTCCGGGGGTGAAGCTTTCTTT CASSPEPSGGEAFF
TRBJ1-5 TRBV4-3 - - TGCGCCAGCAGCCCTCCTGACGGGGATCAGCCCCAGCATTTT CASSPPDGDQPQHF
TRBJ1-1 TRBV4-1 - TRBD1 TGCGCCAGCAGCCAAGTCTTCATGGACAGGGCTGATTCGAACACTGAAGCTTTCTTT CASSQVFMDRADSNTEAFF
TRBJ2-1 TRBV29-1 - - TGCAGCGTTGAAAACTTGATTGCTAATGAGCAGTTCTTC CSVENLIANEQFF
TRBJ2-5 TRBV7-7 - - TGTGCCAGCAGCTTAAAGGGCGGGGAGACCCAGTACTTC CASSLKGGETQYF
TRBJ1-2 TRBV7-8 - TRBD1 TGTGCCAGCAGCCCAGGGACAGGGGGCCAGCCTAACTATGGCTACACCTTC CASSPGTGGQPNYGYTF
TRBJ1-2 TRBV2 few TRBD1 TGTGCCAGCAGTGCTATGACCCAGGGGGCAGGCTACACCTTC CASSAMTQGAGYTF
TRBJ2-1 TRBV2 once - TGTGCCAGCAGGTCCACGGCGGGGTTTTACAATGAGCAGTTCTTC CASRSTAGFYNEQFF
TRBJ1-5 TRBV4-2 - TRBD1 TGTGCCAGCAGCCAAGGACGGGGTAGGGGGCCGAGCAATCAGCCCCAGCATTTT CASSQGRGRGPSNQPQHF
TRBJ2-2 TRBV19 once TRBD1 TGTGCCAGTAGTGACCCCGGGACAGGGGCCGGGGAGCTGTTTTTT CASSDPGTGAGELFF
TRBJ1-6 TRBV5-1 - TRBD1 TGCGCCAGCAGCGCTGGGACAGTGAATTCACCCCTCCACTTT CASSAGTVNSPLHF
TRBJ2-4 TRBV5-1 - - TGCGCCAGCAGCCCCGTGCGTCCCTTAGCCAAAAACATTCAGTACTTC CASSPVRPLAKNIQYF
TRBJ2-5 TRBV28 - - TGTGCCAGCGTAAGTGGAGCCCAAGAGACCCAGTACTTC CASVSGAQETQYF
TRBJ2-7 TRBV19 - - TGTGCCAGTAGTAAAGACACCTACGAGCAGTACTTC CASSKDTYEQYF
TRBJ1-2 TRBV10-3 - TRBD1 TGTGCCATCAGTGAGTCGTGGGACAGGGTATCCCTGGGCTACACCTTC CAISESWDRVSLGYTF
TRBJ2-7 TRBV28 - TRBD1 TGTGCCAGCACCCTACAGGGGGTCTCCTACGAGCAGTACTTC CASTLQGVSYEQYF
TRBJ2-7 TRBV7-9 - TRBD1 TGTGCCAGCAGCCCCGACAGGGTGATTACGTCCGAGCAGTACTTC CASSPDRVITSEQYF
TRBJ2-3 TRBV6-1 - TRBD1 TGTGCCAGCAGTGGGCGGACAGGACAGTCGGATACGCAGTATTTT CASSGRTGQSDTQYF
TRBJ2-7 TRBV4-3 - - TGCGCCAGCAGCCACGGACTTTACTACGAGCAGTACTTC CASSHGLYYEQYF
TRBJ2-3 TRBV7-3 - - TGTGCCAGCAGCCCCACGGGTACAGATACGCAGTATTTT CASSPTGTDTQYF
TRBJ2-7 TRBV7-8 - - TGTGCCAGCGGATTGTCGGGGGGCACATACGAGCAGTACTTC CASGLSGGTYEQYF
TRBJ1-2 TRBV5-8 - TRBD1 TGTGCCAGCAGCTTAAGAATCAGGGACAGGGAAGGCTACACCTTC CASSLRIRDREGYTF
TRBJ2-5 TRBV25-1 - TRBD1 TGTGCCAGCAGTGAACCGACAGGGAAAGAGACCCAGTACTTC CASSEPTGKETQYF
TRBJ2-3 TRBV5-1 - TRBD1 TGCGCCAGCAGCCGAGCTCCGTTAGACAGGGTAATCACAGATACGCAGTATTTT CASSRAPLDRVITDTQYF
TRBJ2-7 TRBV28 - TRBD1 TGTGCCAGCACCTTACAGGGGTACGAGCAGTACTTC CASTLQGYEQYF
TRBJ1-2 TRBV7-9 - TRBD1 TGTGCCAGCAGCTCCGGGACAGCGGGTGGCTACACCTTC CASSSGTAGGYTF
TRBJ1-6 TRBV7-8 - TRBD1 TGTGCCAGCAGCTTGGGACAGGGGGATAGTAATTCACCCCTCCACTTT CASSLGQGDSNSPLHF
TRBJ1-6 TRBV2 - TRBD1 TGTGCCAGCAGTGAGGACAGGGGGCGCGGATCACCCCTCCACTTT CASSEDRGRGSPLHF
TRBJ2-1 TRBV2 - - TGTGCCAGCCACCTAAACTATGAGCAGTTCTTC CASHLNYEQFF
TRBJ2-3 TRBV6-6 - - TGTGCCAGCCGAGGTGAGGGCCGCACAGATACGCAGTATTTT CASRGEGRTDTQYF
TRBJ2-2 TRBV5-1 - TRBD2 TGCGCCAGCAGCTCATGGACTAGCCAGAACACCGGGGAGCTGTTTTTT CASSSWTSQNTGELFF
TRBJ2-3 TRBV14 - - TGTGCCAGCAGCCGAGCTGGCGGAGATACGCAGTATTTT CASSRAGGDTQYF
TRBJ1-2 TRBV4-2 - - TGTGCCAGCAGCCAAGACGCCCGCAGGGCTGGCTACACCTTC CASSQDARRAGYTF
TRBJ1-6 TRBV19 - - TGTGCCAGTGGCGATACAGGGCTCGTACCTATCTCACCCCTCCACTTT CASGDTGLVPISPLHF
TRBJ1-1 TRBV9 - TRBD1 TGTGCCAGCAGCGTAGCGGGGTCACAGGGGACTGAAGCTTTCTTT CASSVAGSQGTEAFF
TRBJ2-1 TRBV10-3 - - TGTGCCATCAGAGACGACAGCAATGAGCAGTTCTTC CAIRDDSNEQFF
TRBJ2-5 TRBV28 - TRBD2 TGTGCCAGCCTCGGGGGGGGGAGAGGTGAGACCCAGTACTTC CASLGGGRGETQYF
TRBJ2-3 TRBV10-2 - TRBD2 TGCGCCAGCTCCCTAGCGGGGGGGGCTAGCACAGATACGCAGTATTTT CASSLAGGASTDTQYF
TRBJ2-7 TRBV6-5 - - TGTGCCAGCAGTTACTCGATCGGTACCTACGAGCAGTACTTC CASSYSIGTYEQYF
TRBJ2-7 TRBV6-1 - TRBD1 TGTGCCAGTCAGGGGGACAGGTCCTACGAGCAGTACTTC CASQGDRSYEQYF
TRBJ2-7 TRBV5-6 - TRBD1 TGTGCCAGCAGCTTCCGGGACAGGGTCTACGAGCAGTACTTC CASSFRDRVYEQYF
TRBJ1-5 TRBV15 - - TGTGCCACCAGCAGAGTAGGGGCGGTCAATCAGCCCCAGCATTTT CATSRVGAVNQPQHF
TRBJ1-6 TRBV6-1 - TRBD1 TGTGCCAGCATGACAGGGTTAGACTCACCCCTCCACTTT CASMTGLDSPLHF